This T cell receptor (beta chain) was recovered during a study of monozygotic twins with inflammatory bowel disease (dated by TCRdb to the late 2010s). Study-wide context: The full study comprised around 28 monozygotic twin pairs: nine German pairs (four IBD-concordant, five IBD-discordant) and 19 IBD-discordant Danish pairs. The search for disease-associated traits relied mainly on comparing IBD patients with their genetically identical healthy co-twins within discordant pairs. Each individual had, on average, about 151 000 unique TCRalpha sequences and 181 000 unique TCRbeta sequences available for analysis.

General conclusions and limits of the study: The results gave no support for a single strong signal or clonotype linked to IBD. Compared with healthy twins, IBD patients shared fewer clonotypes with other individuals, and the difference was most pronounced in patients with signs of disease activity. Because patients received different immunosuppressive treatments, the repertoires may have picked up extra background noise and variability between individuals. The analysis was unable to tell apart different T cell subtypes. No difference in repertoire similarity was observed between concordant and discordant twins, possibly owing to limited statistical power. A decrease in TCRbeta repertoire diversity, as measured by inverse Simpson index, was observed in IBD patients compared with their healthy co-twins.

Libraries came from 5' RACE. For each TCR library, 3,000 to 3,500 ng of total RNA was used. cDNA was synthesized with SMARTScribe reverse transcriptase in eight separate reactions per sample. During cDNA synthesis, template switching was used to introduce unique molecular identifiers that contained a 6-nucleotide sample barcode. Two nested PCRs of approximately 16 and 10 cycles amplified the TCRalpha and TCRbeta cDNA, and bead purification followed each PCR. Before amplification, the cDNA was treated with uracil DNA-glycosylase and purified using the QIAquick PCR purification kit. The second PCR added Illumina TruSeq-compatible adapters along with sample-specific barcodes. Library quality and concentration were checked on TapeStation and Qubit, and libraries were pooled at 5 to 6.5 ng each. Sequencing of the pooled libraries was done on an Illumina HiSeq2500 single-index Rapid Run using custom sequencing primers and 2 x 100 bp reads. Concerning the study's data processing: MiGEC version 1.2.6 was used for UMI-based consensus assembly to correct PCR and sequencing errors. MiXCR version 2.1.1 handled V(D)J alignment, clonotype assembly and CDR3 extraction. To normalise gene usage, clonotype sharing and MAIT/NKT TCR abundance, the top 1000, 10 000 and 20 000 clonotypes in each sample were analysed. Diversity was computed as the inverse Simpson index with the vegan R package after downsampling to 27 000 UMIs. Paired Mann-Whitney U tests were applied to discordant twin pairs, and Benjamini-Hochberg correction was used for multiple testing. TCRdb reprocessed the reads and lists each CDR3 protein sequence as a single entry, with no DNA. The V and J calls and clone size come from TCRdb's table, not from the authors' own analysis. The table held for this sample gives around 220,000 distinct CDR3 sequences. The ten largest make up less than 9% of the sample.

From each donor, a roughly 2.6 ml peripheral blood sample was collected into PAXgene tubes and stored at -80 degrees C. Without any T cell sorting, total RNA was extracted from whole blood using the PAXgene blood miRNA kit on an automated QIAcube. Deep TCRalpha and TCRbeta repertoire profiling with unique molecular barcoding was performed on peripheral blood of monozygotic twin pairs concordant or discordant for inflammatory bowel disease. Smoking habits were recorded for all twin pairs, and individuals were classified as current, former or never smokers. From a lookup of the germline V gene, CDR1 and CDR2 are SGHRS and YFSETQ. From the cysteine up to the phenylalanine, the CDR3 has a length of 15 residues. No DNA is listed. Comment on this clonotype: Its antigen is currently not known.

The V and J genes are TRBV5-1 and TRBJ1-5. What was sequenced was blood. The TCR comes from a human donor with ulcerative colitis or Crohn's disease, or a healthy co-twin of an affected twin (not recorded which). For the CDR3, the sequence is CASSLDGVGNQPQHF.